The source of this TCR beta chain is a study of shared clonotypes between healthy human individuals. Study-level information: The study used three CD4 naive, three CD4 memory, two CD8 naive and one CD8 memory plate per donor.

CD4+ cell separation produced CD45RA+ naive and CD45RA-negative memory subsets. This CDR3 is 13 amino acids long. V lost 8 bases, J lost 2 bases, and 9 bases lay in between. Looked up from germline, CDR1 is WSHSY and CDR2 is SAAADI. Assay execution took place at the deep level. The data were produced by immunoSEQ multiplex PCR, yet TCRdb's version contains in-frame clones alone and is incomplete. The data hold more than 400,000 clones, with roughly 95% observed a single time. Study-wide results and caveats: Represented diversity (both genetic and exposure-history) was limited by the small number of donors.

On this clone: The antigen remains undetermined.

The chain recombines TRBV10-2 with TRBJ2-2; maybe TRBD1 (5 bases). Sequencing input: naive CD4+ T cells sorted from blood. The subset here: CD45RA+ positively selected. The clonotype was recovered from a woman in her 30s in good health. In DNA form, the CDR3 reads TGCGCCAGCCGCCGGACAAACACCGGGGAGCTGTTTTTT. It codes for CASRRTNTGELFF.